These 21 T cell receptor beta chains originate from one sample sequenced in a study of T cells in Graves' hyperthyroidism and ophthalmopathy. Template material for amplifying TCR beta CDR3 regions consisted of RNA transcripts. Carried out on the TCR CDR3, a first-round RT-PCR used the HTBI primer set. TCRdb fed the multiplex PCR reads into MiXCR, producing one record per CDR3 protein. The table records roughly 740,000 distinct CDR3 sequences, less than 20% of them present only once. Source material: blood. Every receptor here comes from a man younger than 35 with Graves' hyperthyroidism.

The chain employs TRBV9 and TRBJ2-1; 10 bases align to TRBD2. Germline CDR1 is SGDLS and CDR2 is YYNGEE. There are 17 residues in the CDR3. Trimming removed 0 bases from V and 9 bases from J; junction bases left unmatched: 12. In nucleotides, the CDR3 is TGTGCCAGCAGCGTAGGGTTACGAACCGAGCGGGAGGGTGAGCAGTTCTTC. It translates to CASSVGLRTEREGEQFF.

This chain links TRBV19 with TRBJ2-3; 8 bases fit TRBD1. V was clipped by 6 bases and J by 0 bases; unmatched bases: 17. The CDR3 is 19 amino acids. Germline CDR1 and CDR2: LNHDA and SQIVND (reference sequence). The CDR3 loop reads CASSRGQAYGPTSTDTQYF. CDR3 nucleotides: TGTGCCAGTAGCCGGGGACAGGCCTACGGCCCCACTAGCACAGATACGCAGTATTTT.

This clonotype has a count of ten or more. The gene calls are TRBV28 and TRBJ2-7; D ambiguous. The CDR3 runs 16 residues. Trimming shortened V by 6 bases and J by 2 bases, and 20 bases separated the two germline ends. In germline, CDR1 is MDHEN, CDR2 SYDVKM. For the CDR3, the DNA is TGTGCCAGCAGCAATAAAATTGTTGGGCTAGCCTACGAGCAGTACTTC. Translating gives CASSNKIVGLAYEQYF. Complete variable domain (other parts from reference TRBV28 and TRBJ2-7): DVKVTQSSRYLVKRTGEKVFLECVQDMDHENMFWYRQDPGLGLRLIYFSYDVKMKEKGDIPEGYSVSREKKERFSLILESASTNQTSMYLCASSNKIVGLAYEQYFGPGTRLTVT.

This clonotype was seen a handful of times. This chain joins TRBV19 and TRBJ2-1, with TRBD2 matching 13 bases. The ends lost 9 bases at V and 9 bases at J; junction bases unmatched: 8. The CDR3 is 14 residues long. Germline V CDR1 and CDR2: LNHDA, SQIVND (reference sequence). CDR3 amino acids: CASTSGREYGEQFF. As DNA, the CDR3 is TGTGCCAGCACTAGCGGGAGGGAATACGGTGAGCAGTTCTTC.

This clonotype has at least ten counts. The chain uses TRBV20-1 and TRBJ2-7; 7 nucleotides line up with TRBD2. The V segment lost 6 bases and the J segment 4 bases; nucleotides outside the gene matches: 12. The CDR3 is 14 amino acids. Germline CDR1 and CDR2: DFQATT and SNEGSKA (reference sequence). This CDR3 reads CSAEGNPGGYEQYF. The DNA for the CDR3 is TGCAGTGCCGAGGGGAACCCGGGAGGATACGAGCAGTACTTC.

To note about this clonotype: Given a much more abundant clone one base away, this may be a read error. The chain is built from TRBV30 and TRBJ1-5; no firm D call. Per the germline V gene, CDR1 is GTSNPN and CDR2 is SVGIG (reference sequence). The CDR3 has 13 amino acids. The CDR3 is CVWSALLDQPQHF. The CDR3, as DNA: TGTGTCTGGAGTGCCTTACTCGATCAGCCCCAGCATTTT.

This clonotype was counted ten times or more. The V gene is TRBV10-1, the J gene TRBJ2-7, with D possibly TRBD2 on 6 matching bases. This CDR3 contains 15 residues. Trimming cost V 8 bases and J 0 bases, with 17 bases left between them. Germline CDR1 and CDR2: WNHNN and SYGVQD (reference sequence). This CDR3 is CASSRLDRLSYEQYF. The CDR3 DNA reads as TGCGCCAGCTCGAGACTAGACCGACTCTCCTACGAGCAGTACTTC.

This clonotype was detected many times. J is TRBJ1-3 and V is TRBV28; no clear D gene. The CDR3 spans 14 residues. Germline V gene data show CDR1 as MDHEN and CDR2 as SYDVKM. Between the trimmed V and J ends, which lost 2 bases and 5 bases, there was a span of 10 bases. CDR3 nucleotides: TGTGCCAGCAGTTTAACACCGCGTAGAAACACCATATATTTT. Protein: CASSLTPRRNTIYF.

There are a few counts of this clonotype. The V call is TRBV5-5, the J call TRBJ2-7; TRBD2 matches at 7 bases. The V segment lost 2 bases and the J segment 0 bases; nucleotides outside the gene matches: 5. The CDR3 extends over 15 amino acids. Germline V CDR1 and CDR2: SGHKS, YYEKEE (reference sequence). The CDR3 DNA is TGTGCCAGCAGCTTTGAGCCGGGAGGCTCCTACGAGCAGTACTTC. Translated: CASSFEPGGSYEQYF. Full variable domain (remainder filled in from reference TRBV5-5 and TRBJ2-7): DAGVTQSPTHLIKTRGQQVTLRCSPISGHKSVSWYQQVLGQGPQFIFQYYEKEERGRGNFPDRFSARQFPNYSSELNVNALLLGDSALYLCASSFEPGGSYEQYFGPGTRLTVT.

This clonotype was counted many times. V is TRBV3-1 and J is TRBJ2-1; 8 positions agree with TRBD2. CDR1 is LGHDT, CDR2 YNNKEL, per germline (reference sequence). CDR3 length equals 15 residues. The J segment lost 1 base and the V segment lost 4 bases, leaving 3 bases of the junction unmatched. The CDR3 is CASSLTSASYNEQFF. The CDR3 nucleotides read TGTGCCAGCAGCCTGACTAGCGCTTCCTACAATGAGCAGTTCTTC.

This chain links TRBV24-1 with TRBJ2-7; D unresolved. With 2 bases removed from V and 0 bases from J, the gap between germline ends came to 1 base. Per the germline V gene, CDR1 is KGHDR and CDR2 is SFDVKD. This CDR3 is 12 amino acids long. DNA of the CDR3: TGTGCCACCAGTGATTACTCCTACGAGCAGTACTTC. This codes for CATSDYSYEQYF.

This clonotype appeared once. The chain uses TRBV15 and TRBJ1-2; 7 nucleotides match TRBD1. The germline gives CDR1 LNHNV, CDR2 YYDKDF (reference sequence). With 3 bases clipped from V and 3 bases from J, the junction kept 13 bases outside the gene matches. There are 17 residues in the CDR3. In DNA, the CDR3 is TGTGCCACCAGCAGTGATGACGAACAGGGGACATACTATGGCTACACCTTC. This sequence encodes CATSSDDEQGTYYGYTF.

J is TRBJ2-3 and V is TRBV12-5, with a weak D call TRBD2 (5 bases). Germline values: CDR1 LGHNT, CDR2 FRNRAP. Deletions cut 4 bases from V and 1 base from J, with 9 bases between. CDR3 size: 14 residues. The CDR3 spells CASGSGLGTDTQYF. The CDR3 DNA reads TGTGCTAGTGGTTCCGGACTGGGCACAGATACGCAGTATTTT.

J is TRBJ2-1 and V is TRBV7-3; TRBD2 might be the D (6 bases). This CDR3 spans 17 amino acids. Germline CDR1 SGHTA, CDR2 FQGTGA. The V end lost 5 bases, the J end lost 2 bases, and 19 bases lay between the germline ends. CDR3 nucleotides: TGTGCCAGCAGCACGGGGAGGCAGCCGACGACCTACAATGAGCAGTTCTTC. Residues: CASSTGRQPTTYNEQFF.

In this sample, this clonotype turned up many times. The chain combines TRBV12-3 or TRBV12-4 with TRBJ1-3; D is unresolved. The CDR3 extends over 14 amino acids. V was pared by 3 bases and J by 4 bases, with 10 bases between. The CDR3 is CASSFSAEGNTIYF. CDR3 coding DNA: TGTGCCAGCAGTTTTTCGGCAGAGGGAAACACCATATATTTT.

The chain combines TRBV19 with TRBJ1-6; D unclear. CDR3 length: 16 amino acids. Trimming shortened V by 7 bases and J by 6 bases, and 19 bases separated the two germline ends. CDR1 is LNHDA and CDR2 is SQIVND in the germline V gene (reference sequence). CDR3 sequence: CASTSAHGSLNSPLHF. CDR3 sequence (DNA): TGTGCCAGTACCTCCGCCCATGGCAGCCTTAATTCACCCCTCCACTTT.

This clonotype was found a few times. The junction differs from germline at one of its ends, possibly a read error. In DNA, the CDR3 is TGCGCCAGCAGTTCCGGCGGGAGCTTTACAGATACGCAGTATTTT. Protein: CASSSGGSFTDTQYF. The rearrangement joins TRBV28 to TRBJ2-3; 7 nucleotides line up with TRBD2. The CDR3 is 15 amino acids. The germline V gene encodes CDR1 MDHEN and CDR2 SYDVKM. Combining the CDR3 with reference TRBV28 and TRBJ2-3 gives the whole variable domain DVKVTQSSRYLVKRTGEKVFLECVQDMDHENMFWYRQDPGLGLRLIYFSYDVKMKEKGDIPEGYSVSREKKERFSLILESASTNQTSMYLCASSSGGSFTDTQYFGPGTRLTVL.

The table lists this clonotype with a few counts. V and J are TRBV29-1 and TRBJ2-3; 13 bases align to TRBD2. V gave up 6 bases and J gave up 1 base; unmatched junction bases: 10. Germline V gene lookup returns CDR1 SQVTM and CDR2 ANQGSEA. CDR3 length equals 17 residues. The CDR3 sequence: CSVVGLAGLIGTDTQYF. Here the CDR3 DNA reads TGCAGCGTGGTGGGACTAGCGGGATTGATTGGCACAGATACGCAGTATTTT.

This clonotype was counted only a few times. The gene calls are TRBV27 and TRBJ2-5, with TRBD2 matching 14 bases. V dropped 3 bases and J dropped 5; count of bases not matched to a gene: 8. The CDR3 is 17 residues long. In germline, CDR1 is MNHEY, CDR2 SMNVEV (reference sequence). CDR3 region: CASSLTSGRALGETQYF. The CDR3, as DNA: TGTGCCAGCAGTTTGACTAGCGGGAGGGCCCTCGGGGAGACCCAGTACTTC.

This clonotype was seen at least ten times. The chain uses TRBV28 and TRBJ2-5, with TRBD2 matching 9 bases. V shed 3 bases and J 5 bases; nucleotides not matched to a gene: 7. The germline V gene has CDR1 MDHEN and CDR2 SYDVKM. The CDR3 extends over 15 amino acids. This CDR3 is CASSFQAGGSETQYF. CDR3 in DNA: TGTGCCAGCAGTTTCCAAGCGGGAGGTTCTGAGACCCAGTACTTC.

This clonotype was detected many times. The rearrangement links TRBV7-9 to TRBJ2-7, with D possibly matching TRBD2 (6 bases). With 2 bases removed from V and 2 bases from J, the gap between germline ends came to 10 bases. This CDR3 has 14 residues. Germline loops: CDR1 SEHNR, CDR2 FQNEAQ (reference sequence). CDR3 protein: CASSLSEGTYEQYF. In DNA, the CDR3 is TGTGCCAGCAGCTTATCGGAGGGGACCTACGAGCAGTACTTC.